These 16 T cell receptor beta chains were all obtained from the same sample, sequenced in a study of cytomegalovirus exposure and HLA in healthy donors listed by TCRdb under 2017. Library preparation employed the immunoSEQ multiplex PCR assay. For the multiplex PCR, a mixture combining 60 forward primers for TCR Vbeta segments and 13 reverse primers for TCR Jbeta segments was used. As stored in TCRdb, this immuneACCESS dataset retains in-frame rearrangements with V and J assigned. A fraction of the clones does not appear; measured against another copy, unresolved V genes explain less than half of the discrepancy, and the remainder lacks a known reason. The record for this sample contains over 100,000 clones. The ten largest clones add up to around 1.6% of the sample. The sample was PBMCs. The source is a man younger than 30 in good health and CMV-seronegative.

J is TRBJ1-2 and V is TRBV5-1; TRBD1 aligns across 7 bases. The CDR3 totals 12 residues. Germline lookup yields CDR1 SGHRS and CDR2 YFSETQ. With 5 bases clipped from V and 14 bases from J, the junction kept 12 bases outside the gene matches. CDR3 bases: TGCGCCAGCAGATGGACAGGCGGGATGAGAACCTTC. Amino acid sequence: CASRWTGGMRTF.

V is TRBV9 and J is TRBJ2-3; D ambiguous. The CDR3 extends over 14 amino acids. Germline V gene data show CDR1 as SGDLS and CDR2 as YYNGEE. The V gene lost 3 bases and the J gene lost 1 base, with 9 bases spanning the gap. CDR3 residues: CASSARPGTDTQYF. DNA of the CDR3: TGTGCCAGCAGCGCCCGCCCGGGCACAGATACGCAGTATTTT.

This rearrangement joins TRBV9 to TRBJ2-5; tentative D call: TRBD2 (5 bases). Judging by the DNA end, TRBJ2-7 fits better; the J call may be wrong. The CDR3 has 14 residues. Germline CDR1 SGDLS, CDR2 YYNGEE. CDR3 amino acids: CASSVDGRAYEQYF. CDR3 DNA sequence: TGTGCCAGCAGCGTAGACGGGCGGGCTTACGAGCAGTACTTC.

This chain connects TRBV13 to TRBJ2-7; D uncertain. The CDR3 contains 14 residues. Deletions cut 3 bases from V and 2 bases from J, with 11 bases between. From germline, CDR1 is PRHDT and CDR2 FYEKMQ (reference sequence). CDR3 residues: CASSFGGSPYEQYF. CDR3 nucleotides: TGTGCCAGCAGCTTTGGCGGAAGTCCCTACGAGCAGTACTTC. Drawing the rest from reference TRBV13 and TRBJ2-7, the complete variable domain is AAGVIQSPRHLIKEKRETATLKCYPIPRHDTVYWYQQGPGQDPQFLISFYEKMQSDKGSIPDRFSAQQFSDYHSELNMSSLELGDSALYFCASSFGGSPYEQYFGPGTRLTVT.

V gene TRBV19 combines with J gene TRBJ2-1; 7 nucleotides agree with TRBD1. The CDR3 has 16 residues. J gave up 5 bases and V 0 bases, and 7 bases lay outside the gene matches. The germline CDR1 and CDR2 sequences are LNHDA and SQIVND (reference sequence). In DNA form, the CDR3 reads TGTGCCAGTAGTATAGATCTAACAGGGGCAAACAATGAGCAGTTCTTC. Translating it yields CASSIDLTGANNEQFF.

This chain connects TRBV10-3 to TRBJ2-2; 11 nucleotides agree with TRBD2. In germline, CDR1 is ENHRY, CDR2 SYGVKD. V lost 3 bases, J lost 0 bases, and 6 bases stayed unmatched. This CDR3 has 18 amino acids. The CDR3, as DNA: TGTGCCATCAGTGATTGGCTAGCGGGGGGCCCGAACACCGGGGAGCTGTTTTTT. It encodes CAISDWLAGGPNTGELFF.

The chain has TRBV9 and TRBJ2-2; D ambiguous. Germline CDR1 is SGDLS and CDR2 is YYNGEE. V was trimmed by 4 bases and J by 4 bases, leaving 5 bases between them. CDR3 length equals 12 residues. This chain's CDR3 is CASSFSTGELFF. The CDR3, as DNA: TGTGCCAGCAGCTTCAGCACCGGGGAGCTGTTTTTT.

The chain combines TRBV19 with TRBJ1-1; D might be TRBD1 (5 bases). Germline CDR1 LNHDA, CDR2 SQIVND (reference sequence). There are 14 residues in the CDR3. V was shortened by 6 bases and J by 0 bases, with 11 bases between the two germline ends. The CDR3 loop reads CASRYDSMNTEAFF. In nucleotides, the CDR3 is TGTGCCAGTAGGTACGACAGCATGAACACTGAAGCTTTCTTT.

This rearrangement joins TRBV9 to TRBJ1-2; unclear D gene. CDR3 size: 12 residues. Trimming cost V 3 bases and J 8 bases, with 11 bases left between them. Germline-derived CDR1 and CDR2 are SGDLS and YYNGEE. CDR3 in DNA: TGTGCCAGCAGCGCCCGCCTCGGGGGCTACACCTTC. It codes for CASSARLGGYTF.

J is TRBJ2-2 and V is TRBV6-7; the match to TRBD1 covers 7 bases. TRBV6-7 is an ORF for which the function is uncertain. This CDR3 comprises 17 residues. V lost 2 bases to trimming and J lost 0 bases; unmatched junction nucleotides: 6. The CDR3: CASSYEAGGTNTGELFF. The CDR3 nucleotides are TGTGCCAGCAGTTACGAGGCAGGGGGAACGAACACCGGGGAGCTGTTTTTT.

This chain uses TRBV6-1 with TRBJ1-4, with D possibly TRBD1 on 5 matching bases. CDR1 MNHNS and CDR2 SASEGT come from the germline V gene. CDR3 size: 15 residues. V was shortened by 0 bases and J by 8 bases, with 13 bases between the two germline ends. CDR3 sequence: CASSEAYGGAEKLFF. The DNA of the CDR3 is TGTGCCAGCAGTGAAGCGTACGGGGGAGCCGAAAAACTGTTTTTT.

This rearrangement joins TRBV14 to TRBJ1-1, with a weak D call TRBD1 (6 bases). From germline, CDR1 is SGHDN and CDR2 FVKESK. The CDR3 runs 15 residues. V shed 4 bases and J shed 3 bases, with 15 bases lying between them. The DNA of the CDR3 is TGTGCCAGCAGCCGGGGCAGGGGATTTTACACTGAAGCTTTCTTT. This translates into CASSRGRGFYTEAFF.

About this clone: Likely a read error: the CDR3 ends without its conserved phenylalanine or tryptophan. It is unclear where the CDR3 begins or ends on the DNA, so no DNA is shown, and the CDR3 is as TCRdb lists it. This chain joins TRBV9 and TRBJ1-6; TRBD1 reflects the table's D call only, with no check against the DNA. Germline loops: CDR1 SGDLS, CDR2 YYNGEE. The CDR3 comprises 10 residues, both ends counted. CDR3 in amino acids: CASSPDRGIL.

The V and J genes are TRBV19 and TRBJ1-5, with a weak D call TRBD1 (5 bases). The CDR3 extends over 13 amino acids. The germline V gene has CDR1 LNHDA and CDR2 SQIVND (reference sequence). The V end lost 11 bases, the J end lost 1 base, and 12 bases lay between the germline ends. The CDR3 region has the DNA TGTGCCGCCCAGGGATTGAGCAATCAGCCCCAGCATTTT. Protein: CAAQGLSNQPQHF.

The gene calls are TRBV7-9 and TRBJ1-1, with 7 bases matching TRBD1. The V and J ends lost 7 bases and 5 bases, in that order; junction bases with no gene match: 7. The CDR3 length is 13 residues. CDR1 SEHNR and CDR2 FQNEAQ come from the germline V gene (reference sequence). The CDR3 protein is CASTQTGMTEAFF. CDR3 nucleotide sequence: TGTGCCAGCACCCAGACAGGGATGACTGAAGCTTTCTTT.

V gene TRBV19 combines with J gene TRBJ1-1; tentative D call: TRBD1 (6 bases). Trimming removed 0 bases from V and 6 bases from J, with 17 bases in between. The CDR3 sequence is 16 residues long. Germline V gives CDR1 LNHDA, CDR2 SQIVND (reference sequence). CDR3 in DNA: TGTGCCAGTAGTATAGATCTATCCAGGGGCCTCCCTGAAGCTTTCTTT. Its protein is CASSIDLSRGLPEAFF.